This TCR beta chain comes out of a study of blood T cell repertoires in COVID-19. Background on the study: PBMCs, B-cell-depleted T cells, or T cells were the source of the cDNA or gDNA that made up the material.

Repertoires were generated with immunoSEQ multiplex PCR, while TCRdb's copy carries only in-frame clones and drops some. The sample has approximately 120,000 clones, 84% seen once; the top ten hold about 6.6%. CDR3 length equals 14 residues. The germline gives CDR1 SGDLS, CDR2 YYNGEE. V was clipped by 0 bases and J by 4 bases; unmatched bases: 3. The TCR was taken from a woman in her 50s with acute or convalescent COVID-19. Material for sequencing was peripheral blood. The chain has TRBV9 and TRBJ1-2; TRBD1 matches 7 bases. CDR3: CASSVEAGGYGYTF. As DNA, the CDR3 is TGTGCCAGCAGCGTAGAAGCAGGGGGCTATGGCTACACCTTC.